The following is a T cell receptor beta chain sequence with its context. V gave up 1 base and J gave up 1 base, with 7 bases separating them. The V gene's germline CDR1 is GTSNPN and CDR2 SVGIG (reference sequence). CDR3 length equals 13 residues. Here immunoSEQ multiplex PCR was the method, and the copy in TCRdb shows in-frame clones only, minus some. The repertoire consists of more than 90,000 clones, with 85% to 95% occurring once and the leading ten covering around 0.3%. The sample belongs to a study of technical replicates of blood from several donors. The specimen was T cells isolated from PBMCs. V and J are TRBV30 and TRBJ1-1; no definite D call. This receptor was obtained from a human donor in good health. In DNA form, the CDR3 reads TGTGCCTGGAGTGGACAACCGAACACTGAAGCTTTCTTT. Amino acid sequence: CAWSGQPNTEAFF.